The T cell receptor beta chain under discussion was sequenced for a study of molecular identifiers for immune sequencing clone quantification. Overall study: Replicates partitioned RNA from 20,000 or 100,000 naive CD8 cells into five parts, sequencing four.

Sequencing libraries of naive CD8 cells derived from approximately 20,000 to 1,000,000 sorted cells with 10%, 30% or 50% RNA. Study observations and caveats: It was shown that clones above 20 RNA copies held over 97% of effector molecules, but under 1% in naive cells.

The germline V gene has CDR1 SGHTA and CDR2 FQGTGA. There are 13 residues in the CDR3. V was cut by 5 bases and J by 3 bases, with 9 bases left in between. This clonotype was detected ten times or more. Its antigen is not identified. Bulk TCR libraries used previously described methods and listed TCR primers. TCRdb analysed the PCR reads with MiXCR anew, one entry per CDR3 protein. This sample yields about 12,000 distinct CDR3 sequences, of which roughly 18% are seen a single time; 1.4% to 1.5% belongs to the top ten. This clonotype was sampled from a human donor in good health. Some libraries in this study had Jurkat cell RNA spiked in. The sequenced sample consisted of naive CD8+ T cells from blood, with Jurkat cell RNA spiked in. Subset of the sample: FACS-sorted CD8+CD4-CCR7+CD45RA+ naive T cells. The gene calls are TRBV7-3 and TRBJ2-3; D is possibly TRBD2 (6 bases). Here the CDR3 reads CASSNGGTDTQYF. As DNA, the CDR3 is TGTGCCAGCAGCAACGGAGGGACAGATACGCAGTATTTT.